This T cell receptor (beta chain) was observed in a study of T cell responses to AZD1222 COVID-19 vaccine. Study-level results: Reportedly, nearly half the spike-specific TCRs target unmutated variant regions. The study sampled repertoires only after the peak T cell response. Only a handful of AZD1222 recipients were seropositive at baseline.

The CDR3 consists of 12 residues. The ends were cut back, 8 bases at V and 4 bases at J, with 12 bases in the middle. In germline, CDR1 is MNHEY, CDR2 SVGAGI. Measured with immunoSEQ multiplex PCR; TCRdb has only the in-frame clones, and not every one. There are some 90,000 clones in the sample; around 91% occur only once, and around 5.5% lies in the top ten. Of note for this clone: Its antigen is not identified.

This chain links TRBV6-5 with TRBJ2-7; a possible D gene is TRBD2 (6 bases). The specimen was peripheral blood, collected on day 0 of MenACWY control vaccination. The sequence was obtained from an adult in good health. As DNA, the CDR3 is TGTGCCAGCGGACGGGACTGGTACGAGCAGTACTTC. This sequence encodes CASGRDWYEQYF.